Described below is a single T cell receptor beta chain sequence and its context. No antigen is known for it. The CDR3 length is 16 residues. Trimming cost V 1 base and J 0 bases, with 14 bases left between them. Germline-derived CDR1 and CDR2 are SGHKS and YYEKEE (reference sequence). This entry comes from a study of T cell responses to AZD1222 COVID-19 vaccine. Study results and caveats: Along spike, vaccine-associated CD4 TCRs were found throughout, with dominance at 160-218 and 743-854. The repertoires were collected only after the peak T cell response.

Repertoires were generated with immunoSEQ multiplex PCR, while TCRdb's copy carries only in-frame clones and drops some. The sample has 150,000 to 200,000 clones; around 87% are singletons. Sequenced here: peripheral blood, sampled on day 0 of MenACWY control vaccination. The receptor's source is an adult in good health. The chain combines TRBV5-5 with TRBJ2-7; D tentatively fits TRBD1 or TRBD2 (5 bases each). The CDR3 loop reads CASSLWLPGTSYEQYF. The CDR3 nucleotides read TGTGCCAGCAGCTTGTGGTTACCCGGGACCTCCTACGAGCAGTACTTC.